A single sample is the source of the 23 T cell receptor beta chains below, sequenced in a study of shared T cell receptors in the human thymus (dated by TCRdb to the early 2020s). Libraries were prepared through the immunoSEQ multiplex PCR assay. Sourced from immuneACCESS, this table was stored by TCRdb with only in-frame sequences that have V and J called. A share of the clones is absent; for the studies checked, an unresolved V gene accounts for under half, and the remainder has no known explanation. The sample table records 550,000 to 800,000 clones; approximately 85% of these occur just once. The top ten hold roughly 0.01% of the sample. The sample was also reused in another study, on human thymus T cells.

Sequenced input: thymocytes. The receptors stem from a girl under three years old with a congenital heart defect. Donor details come from another sample of the same person, matched by shared clones.

The chain couples TRBV5-1 to TRBJ1-2, with 10 bases aligning to TRBD1. V lost 3 bases and J lost 5; bases outside the gene matches: 4. This CDR3 contains 14 residues. The germline V gene encodes CDR1 SGHRS and CDR2 YFSETQ. The chain's CDR3 is CASSWGQGPYGYTF. The CDR3 DNA is TGCGCCAGCAGCTGGGGACAGGGGCCGTATGGCTACACCTTC.

This clone has just one count. This chain uses TRBV9 with TRBJ2-7; D not certain. The CDR3 has 13 amino acids. Germline-derived CDR1 and CDR2 are SGDLS and YYNGEE. Trimming shortened V by 0 bases and J by 7 bases, and 11 bases separated the two germline ends. The CDR3 is CASSVGHLREQYF. The CDR3 DNA sequence: TGTGCCAGCAGCGTAGGCCACCTGCGGGAGCAGTACTTC. Complete variable domain (other parts from reference TRBV9 and TRBJ2-7): DSGVTQTPKHLITATGQRVTLRCSPRSGDLSVYWYQQSLDQGLQFLIQYYNGEERAKGNILERFSAQQFPDLHSELNLSSLELGDSALYFCASSVGHLREQYFGPGTRLTVT.

The V gene is TRBV7-9, the J gene TRBJ2-7, with no clear D. The CDR3 extends over 15 amino acids. Trimming took 8 bases from V and 4 from J, leaving 21 bases between them. Germline V CDR1 and CDR2: SEHNR, FQNEAQ (reference sequence). CDR3 region: CASDRCGLLAYEQYF. DNA of the CDR3: TGTGCCAGCGATCGTTGCGGCCTTTTGGCTTACGAGCAGTACTTC. Complete variable domain (other parts from reference TRBV7-9 and TRBJ2-7): DTGVSQNPRHKITKRGQNVTFRCDPISEHNRLYWYRQTLGQGPEFLTYFQNEAQLEKSRLLSDRFSAERPKGSFSTLEIQRTEQGDSAMYLCASDRCGLLAYEQYFGPGTRLTVT.

This clone was found once. This chain connects TRBV7-9 to TRBJ2-7, with D unresolved. V was trimmed by 5 bases and J by 4 bases, leaving 6 bases between them. The CDR3 length is 11 residues. CDR1 and CDR2 from the germline V gene are SEHNR and FQNEAQ (reference sequence). CDR3 protein: CASSPQYEQYF. The CDR3 DNA reads as TGTGCCAGCAGCCCCCAATACGAGCAGTACTTC.

This CDR3 reads CASSLAVSDGYTF. The CDR3 DNA is TGTGCCAGCAGCTTAGCGGTCTCGGATGGCTACACCTTC. J is TRBJ1-2 and V is TRBV7-9; D remains unclear. Germline V lookup: CDR1 SEHNR, CDR2 FQNEAQ (reference sequence). The CDR3 spans 13 residues. V lost 0 bases and J 6 bases, leaving 8 bases between the germline ends.

This clone has a single count. The chain recombines TRBV7-6 with TRBJ2-7, with D perhaps TRBD2 (6 bases). The CDR3 loop spans 13 amino acids. Trimming took 0 bases from V and 6 from J, leaving 9 bases between them. Germline CDR1 SGHVS, CDR2 FNYEAQ. CDR3 in amino acids: CASSLAGGVEQYF. In DNA, the CDR3 is TGTGCCAGCAGCTTAGCTGGAGGGGTCGAGCAGTACTTC.

The rearrangement links TRBV5-1 to TRBJ2-7; D may be TRBD1 (6 bases). The CDR3 runs to 14 residues. Trimming removed 5 bases at V and 5 bases at J, with 17 bases between. Germline values: CDR1 SGHRS, CDR2 YFSETQ. CDR3 sequence: CASSSKQGFHEQYF. For the CDR3, the DNA is TGCGCCAGCAGTTCCAAACAGGGTTTCCACGAGCAGTACTTC.

The chain joins TRBV4-2 to TRBJ2-2; 9 bases match TRBD1. The CDR3 spans 17 residues. V trimming: 8 bases; J trimming: 0 bases; junction bases outside the gene matches: 10. Germline lookup yields CDR1 LGHNA and CDR2 YNFKEQ. CDR3 sequence: CASAPRQGGTNTGELFF. The CDR3 DNA sequence: TGTGCCAGCGCCCCAAGACAGGGGGGGACGAACACCGGGGAGCTGTTTTTT.

The chain recombines TRBV4-1 with TRBJ1-3, with unresolved D. The CDR3 has 14 amino acids. Germline values: CDR1 MGHRA, CDR2 YSYEKL. V was cut by 1 base and J by 2 bases, with 6 bases left in between. The CDR3 sequence is CASSQGGAGNTIYF. Here the CDR3 DNA reads TGCGCCAGCAGCCAAGGGGGAGCTGGAAACACCATATATTTT.

The genes are TRBV6-5 and TRBJ1-1; no clear D gene. Germline V gene sequence: CDR1 MNHEY, CDR2 SVGAGI. Deletions cut 0 bases from V and 0 bases from J, with 8 bases between. The CDR3 spans 15 residues. The chain's CDR3 is CASSYSSLMNTEAFF. The CDR3 coding sequence is TGTGCCAGCAGTTACTCGAGCCTAATGAACACTGAAGCTTTCTTT.

V gene TRBV15 combines with J gene TRBJ1-4; weak D call: TRBD1 (6 bases). Per germline, CDR1 LNHNV and CDR2 YYDKDF (reference sequence). This CDR3 spans 14 amino acids. The germline V and J ends were trimmed by 9 bases and 5 bases, with 16 bases remaining between them. The CDR3 spells CATRKSGGNEKLFF. The CDR3 DNA sequence: TGTGCCACGCGTAAATCGGGGGGCAATGAAAAACTGTTTTTT. Complete variable domain (other parts from reference TRBV15 and TRBJ1-4): DAMVIQNPRYQVTQFGKPVTLSCSQTLNHNVMYWYQQKSSQAPKLLFHYYDKDFNNEADTPDNFQSRRPNTSFCFLDIRSPGLGDTAMYLCATRKSGGNEKLFFGSGTQLSVL.

This chain joins TRBV4-1 and TRBJ1-1; D remains ambiguous. This CDR3 is built from 15 residues. CDR1 is MGHRA, CDR2 YSYEKL, per germline. The V and J ends lost 0 bases and 0 bases respectively, with 8 bases between them. The CDR3: CASSQDLDMNTEAFF. The CDR3 DNA reads as TGCGCCAGCAGCCAAGATCTCGACATGAACACTGAAGCTTTCTTT.

This clone was counted between two and nine times. V usage is TRBV15 and J usage is TRBJ2-1; TRBD1 might be the D (6 bases). Germline lookup yields CDR1 LNHNV and CDR2 YYDKDF (reference sequence). This CDR3 region has 17 residues. V was cut by 6 bases and J by 2 bases, with 20 bases left in between. CDR3 sequence reads: CATRSRPDSLAYNEQFF. CDR3 nucleotide sequence: TGTGCCACCAGAAGTAGACCGGACAGCCTGGCCTACAATGAGCAGTTCTTC.

This clone was observed once. This chain connects TRBV5-6 to TRBJ2-5; 10 bases match TRBD1. This CDR3 has 15 residues. CDR1 SGHDT and CDR2 YYEEEE come from the germline V gene. Trimming removed 0 bases from V and 5 bases from J; junction bases left unmatched: 4. The CDR3 here is CASSLGQGARETQYF. The CDR3 DNA reads as TGTGCCAGCAGCTTGGGACAGGGGGCACGCGAGACCCAGTACTTC.

The chain couples TRBV5-1 to TRBJ2-7, with D possibly being TRBD1 (5 bases). V was pared by 0 bases and J by 2 bases, with 12 bases between. Germline V gives CDR1 SGHRS, CDR2 YFSETQ. This CDR3 comprises 15 residues. The CDR3 nucleotides are TGCGCCAGCAGCTTGGAGACAGCTTCGGCCTACGAGCAGTACTTC. Translation: CASSLETASAYEQYF.

The chain employs TRBV15 and TRBJ1-1; D not resolved. The CDR3 runs to 17 residues. Trimming stripped 4 bases from V and 3 bases from J, with 21 bases between. Germline V gene lookup returns CDR1 LNHNV and CDR2 YYDKDF (reference sequence). Here the CDR3 reads CATSISFGWVSDTEAFF. Here the CDR3 DNA reads TGTGCCACCAGCATTAGCTTCGGTTGGGTTTCGGACACTGAAGCTTTCTTT. Supplemented by reference TRBV15 and TRBJ1-1, the full variable domain reads DAMVIQNPRYQVTQFGKPVTLSCSQTLNHNVMYWYQQKSSQAPKLLFHYYDKDFNNEADTPDNFQSRRPNTSFCFLDIRSPGLGDTAMYLCATSISFGWVSDTEAFFGQGTRLTVV.

J is TRBJ1-2 and V is TRBV4-1; no reliable D call. The CDR3 runs 15 residues. V was cut by 3 bases and J by 8 bases, with 19 bases left in between. Per germline, CDR1 MGHRA and CDR2 YSYEKL. The CDR3 region has the DNA TGCGCCAGCAGCCACATAACCGGGCGGGCTGGGGGCTACACCTTC. Residues: CASSHITGRAGGYTF.

This clone was seen a handful of times. The rearrangement links TRBV12-5 to TRBJ1-1; no definite D call. CDR1 is LGHNT and CDR2 is FRNRAP in the germline V gene. Trimming pared 3 bases from V and 6 bases from J, leaving 11 bases between. CDR3 length: 13 amino acids. For the CDR3, the DNA is TGTGCTAGTGGTTTAGCCTCGCACGCTGAAGCTTTCTTT. Protein: CASGLASHAEAFF.

This chain uses TRBV9 with TRBJ2-3; 10 nucleotides line up with TRBD2. J lost 1 base, V lost 0 bases, and 8 bases had no gene match. The CDR3 is 18 residues long. Germline V gene sequence: CDR1 SGDLS, CDR2 YYNGEE. DNA for the CDR3: TGTGCCAGCAGCGTAGAGGGGAAAGCGGGGGGGTGCACAGATACGCAGTATTTT. Translated, it gives CASSVEGKAGGCTDTQYF.

V usage is TRBV9 and J usage is TRBJ2-1; TRBD2 aligns across 10 bases. The CDR3 loop spans 16 amino acids. Unmatched junction bases numbered 4, after V lost 4 bases and J lost 0 bases. Per the germline V gene, CDR1 is SGDLS and CDR2 is YYNGEE. The CDR3 spells CASSISGGPSYNEQFF. CDR3 coding DNA: TGTGCCAGCAGCATTAGCGGGGGGCCCTCCTACAATGAGCAGTTCTTC. The whole variable domain, filled in from reference TRBV9 and TRBJ2-1, reads DSGVTQTPKHLITATGQRVTLRCSPRSGDLSVYWYQQSLDQGLQFLIQYYNGEERAKGNILERFSAQQFPDLHSELNLSSLELGDSALYFCASSISGGPSYNEQFFGPGTRLTVL.

J is TRBJ2-7 and V is TRBV6-4, with D tentatively TRBD2 (6 bases). Deletions cut 3 bases from V and 6 bases from J, with 15 bases between. Germline lookup yields CDR1 MRHNA and CDR2 SNTAGT. The CDR3 extends over 14 amino acids. CDR3 sequence: CASSEGMGGGEQYF. In nucleotides, the CDR3 is TGTGCCAGCAGTGAGGGAATGGGGGGTGGCGAGCAGTACTTC.

The chain carries TRBV5-5 and TRBJ2-1, with 8 bases aligning to TRBD1. The CDR3 has 16 residues. Germline V CDR1 and CDR2: SGHKS, YYEKEE (reference sequence). V shed 3 bases and J 2 bases; nucleotides not matched to a gene: 7. This CDR3 is CASSSWTGSAYNEQFF. The DNA for the CDR3 is TGTGCCAGCAGCTCTTGGACAGGGTCGGCCTACAATGAGCAGTTCTTC.

This clone was detected only a few times. V and J are TRBV6-5 and TRBJ1-6; 10 nucleotides match TRBD1. J lost 10 bases, V lost 4 bases, and 4 bases had no gene match. CDR3 size: 14 residues. CDR1 and CDR2 from the germline V gene are MNHEY and SVGAGI. The CDR3 nucleotides read TGTGCCAGCAGTTCCGGGACAGGGGACTCACCCCTCCACTTT. Translated, it gives CASSSGTGDSPLHF.